The 10 T cell receptor beta chains below were found in one sample sequenced in a study of CD8 T cells in Susac syndrome. cDNA came from around 0.54 to 1 ug RNA primed by random hexamers. From the immunoSEQ multiplex PCR reads, TCRdb called clonotypes with MiXCR, one entry per CDR3 protein. This sample has some 160,000 distinct CDR3 sequences, with 90% to 96% found just once. The source material was CD4+ T cells from PBMCs. The receptors stem from a human donor with Susac syndrome.

Here the CDR3 reads CASSFRDYSGNTIYF. The CDR3 bases are TGTGCCAGCAGCTTCAGGGATTACTCTGGAAACACCATATATTTT. The genes are TRBV27 and TRBJ1-3; the D gene is possibly TRBD1 (5 bases). The CDR3 sequence is 15 residues long. Trimming pared 6 bases from V and 0 bases from J, leaving 12 bases between. Germline CDR1 is MNHEY and CDR2 is SMNVEV (reference sequence).

This clonotype came up once. The V call is TRBV29-1, the J call TRBJ1-1; D gene unclear. The CDR3 has 14 amino acids. Trimming stripped 6 bases from V and 3 bases from J, with 17 bases between. CDR1 SQVTM and CDR2 ANQGSEA come from the germline V gene. The CDR3 region has the DNA TGCAGCGTGGTGGTGGAGGGCTTTGACACTGAAGCTTTCTTT. This translates into CSVVVEGFDTEAFF.

The genes are TRBV7-9 and TRBJ1-4; no clear D gene. Per the germline V gene, CDR1 is SEHNR and CDR2 is FQNEAQ (reference sequence). This CDR3 comprises 11 residues. Trimming cost V 2 bases and J 7 bases, with 2 bases left between them. CDR3 DNA sequence: TGTGCCAGCAGCTTAAGTGAAAAACTGTTTTTT. Translation: CASSLSEKLFF.

The chain's CDR3 is CASSVGGLSYNEQFF. DNA of the CDR3: TGTGCCAGCAGCGTCGGGGGACTCTCCTACAATGAGCAGTTCTTC. The V call is TRBV5-4, the J call TRBJ2-1; maybe TRBD2 (6 bases). Germline lookup yields CDR1 SGHNT and CDR2 YYREEE (reference sequence). CDR3 size: 15 residues. V was clipped by 4 bases and J by 0 bases, with 11 bases between them. Based on the CDR3 plus reference TRBV5-4 and TRBJ2-1, the full variable domain is ETGVTQSPTHLIKTRGQQVTLRCSSQSGHNTVSWYQQALGQGPQFIFQYYREEENGRGNFPPRFSGLQFPNYSSELNVNALELDDSALYLCASSVGGLSYNEQFFGPGTRLTVL.

V usage is TRBV7-2 and J usage is TRBJ2-5, with 8 bases lining up with TRBD2. The CDR3 has 17 residues. Germline V gene sequence: CDR1 SGHTA, CDR2 FQGNSA. With 7 bases clipped from V and 2 bases from J, the junction kept 15 bases outside the gene matches. The CDR3 here is CASTQLAATVQQETQYF. In DNA, the CDR3 is TGTGCCAGCACCCAACTAGCGGCCACAGTCCAGCAAGAGACCCAGTACTTC.

The gene calls are TRBV29-1 and TRBJ2-7; D is ambiguous. Trimming left V 2 bases short and J 6 bases short, with 8 bases between. This CDR3 is built from 11 residues. The germline V gene has CDR1 SQVTM and CDR2 ANQGSEA. CDR3 loop: CSVENVGEQYF. CDR3 nucleotides: TGCAGCGTTGAAAATGTTGGCGAGCAGTACTTC.

V usage is TRBV28 and J usage is TRBJ2-6; D remains unclear. There are 14 residues in the CDR3. Trimming pared 5 bases from V and 2 bases from J, leaving 7 bases between. The germline V gene has CDR1 MDHEN and CDR2 SYDVKM. CDR3 sequence (DNA): TGTGCCAGCAGTCGAAAGACTGGGGCCAACGTCCTGACTTTC. The encoded protein is CASSRKTGANVLTF.

The rearrangement joins TRBV5-4 to TRBJ2-5; 9 nucleotides align to TRBD1. The ends lost 4 bases at V and 2 bases at J; junction bases unmatched: 3. Germline V gene data show CDR1 as SGHNT and CDR2 as YYREEE (reference sequence). The CDR3 runs to 14 residues. The CDR3 DNA sequence: TGTGCCAGCAGCACGGGACAGGGACAAGAGACCCAGTACTTC. Encoded protein: CASSTGQGQETQYF.

V usage is TRBV5-4 and J usage is TRBJ1-2; D uncertain. In germline, CDR1 is SGHNT, CDR2 YYREEE (reference sequence). Deletions cut 4 bases from V and 4 bases from J, with 8 bases between. This CDR3 comprises 12 residues. The CDR3 loop is CASSATRYGYTF. For the CDR3, the DNA is TGTGCCAGCAGCGCCACGCGCTATGGCTACACCTTC. Combining the CDR3 with reference TRBV5-4 and TRBJ1-2 gives the whole variable domain ETGVTQSPTHLIKTRGQQVTLRCSSQSGHNTVSWYQQALGQGPQFIFQYYREEENGRGNFPPRFSGLQFPNYSSELNVNALELDDSALYLCASSATRYGYTFGSGTRLTVV.

The sample holds one count of this clonotype. The J gene is TRBJ1-5, the V gene TRBV24-1; D perhaps matches TRBD1 (6 bases). Trimming removed 6 bases from V and 7 bases from J, with 18 bases in between. CDR3 size: 15 residues. Germline V gene sequence: CDR1 KGHDR, CDR2 SFDVKD. CDR3: CATSPSGARGQPQHF. As DNA, the CDR3 is TGTGCCACCAGTCCCTCAGGGGCTAGGGGGCAGCCCCAGCATTTT.